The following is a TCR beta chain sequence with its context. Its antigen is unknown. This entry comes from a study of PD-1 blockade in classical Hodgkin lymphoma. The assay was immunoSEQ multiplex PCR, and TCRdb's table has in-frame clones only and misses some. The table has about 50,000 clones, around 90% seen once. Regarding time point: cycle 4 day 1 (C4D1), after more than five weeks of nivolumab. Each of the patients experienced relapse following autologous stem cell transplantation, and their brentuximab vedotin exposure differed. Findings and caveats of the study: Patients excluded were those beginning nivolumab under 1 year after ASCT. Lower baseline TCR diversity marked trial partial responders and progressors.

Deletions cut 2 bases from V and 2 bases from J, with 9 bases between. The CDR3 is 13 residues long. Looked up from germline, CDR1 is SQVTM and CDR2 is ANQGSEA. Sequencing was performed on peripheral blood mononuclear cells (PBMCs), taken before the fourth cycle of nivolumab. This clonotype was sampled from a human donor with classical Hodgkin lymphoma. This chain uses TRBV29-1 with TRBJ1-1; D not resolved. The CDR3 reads CSVEQAINTEAFF. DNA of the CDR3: TGCAGCGTTGAACAGGCTATAAACACTGAAGCTTTCTTT.